The rows below give T cell receptor beta chains drawn from one sample of a study of T cell responses to AZD1222 COVID-19 vaccine. The table came from immunoSEQ multiplex PCR; TCRdb's copy has only in-frame clones and leaves some out. The sample includes 130,000 or so clones, about 89% seen only once; the top ten take approximately 5.9%. The specimen was peripheral blood, collected on day 0 of AZD1222 vaccination. Every receptor here comes from an adult in good health. CDR3s include the opening cysteine and the closing phenylalanine or tryptophan. A D gene is named only where the DNA matches it firmly. Only part of the rows carry a size: once, few, many, or a class if the clone is expanded.

clone_size j_call v_call d_call cdr3_aa cdr3_nt
NA TRBJ1-3 TRBV15 NA CATSRDASSGNTIYF TGTGCCACCAGCAGAGATGCGAGCTCTGGAAACACCATATATTTT
NA TRBJ2-1 TRBV7-9 NA CASSPSGPTNEQFF TGTGCCAGCAGTCCTTCGGGACCTACCAATGAGCAGTTCTTC
NA TRBJ1-1 TRBV19 NA CASSPPGVGTEAFF TGTGCCAGTAGCCCCCCGGGGGTTGGGACTGAAGCTTTCTTT
NA TRBJ2-2 TRBV2 NA CASSEKARANTGELFF TGTGCCAGCAGTGAGAAGGCTAGGGCCAACACCGGGGAGCTGTTTTTT
NA TRBJ1-1 TRBV24-1 NA CPHGGQTEAFF TGTCCGCACGGGGGTCAGACTGAAGCTTTCTTT
once TRBJ2-7 TRBV7-9 TRBD2 CASSPPGGGGLYEQYF TGTGCCAGCAGCCCCCCCGGCGGGGGGGGCCTCTACGAGCAGTACTTC
few TRBJ1-4 TRBV7-3 NA CASSHPSGEKLFF TGTGCCAGCAGCCATCCGTCGGGGGAAAAACTGTTTTTT
NA TRBJ1-6 TRBV19 TRBD1 CASSTHQGAISESPLHF TGTGCCAGTAGTACTCACCAGGGGGCCATTAGCGAATCACCCCTCCACTTT
NA TRBJ1-6 TRBV19 NA CASSTRAPGGPLHF TGTGCCAGTAGTACCCGGGCCCCCGGTGGGCCCCTCCACTTT
NA TRBJ2-7 TRBV29-1 NA CSVGQGGEQYF TGCAGCGTTGGACAGGGAGGCGAGCAGTACTTC
NA TRBJ1-6 TRBV28 NA CASTPAPRVVGSYNSPLHF TGTGCCAGCACCCCGGCGCCCCGAGTCGTAGGGTCCTATAATTCACCCCTCCACTTT
NA TRBJ1-5 TRBV10-3 TRBD1 CAISDPTGGVNQPQHF TGTGCCATCAGTGACCCGACAGGGGGCGTGAATCAGCCCCAGCATTTT
NA TRBJ1-5 TRBV12-3/TRBV12-4 NA CASVLGTNQPQHF TGTGCCAGCGTACTGGGGACGAATCAGCCCCAGCATTTT
few TRBJ1-3 TRBV4-2 NA CASSQDLPGEGNTIYF TGTGCCAGCAGCCAAGATCTGCCCGGGGAGGGAAACACCATATATTTT
NA TRBJ2-2 TRBV3-1/TRBV3-2 NA CASSGVPSTGELFF TGTGCCAGCTCAGGGGTACCGAGCACCGGGGAGCTGTTTTTT
NA TRBJ1-3 TRBV9 NA CASSRGGITSGNTIYF TGTGCCAGCAGCCGAGGGGGGATTACCTCTGGAAACACCATATATTTT
NA TRBJ2-7 TRBV7-6 NA CASSPSGVPYEQYF TGTGCCAGCAGCCCCTCAGGGGTCCCCTACGAGCAGTACTTC
once TRBJ1-6 TRBV5-1 NA CASRLEARVDSPLHF TGCGCCAGCCGACTTGAGGCCAGGGTGGATTCACCCCTCCACTTT
NA TRBJ2-2 TRBV30 NA CAWSGHWTGELFF TGTGCCTGGTCAGGGCATTGGACCGGGGAGCTGTTTTTT
NA TRBJ1-1 TRBV10-1 NA CASSESSGRMAEAFF TGCGCCAGCAGTGAGTCGAGTGGGCGTATGGCTGAAGCTTTCTTT
NA TRBJ1-4 TRBV28 NA CASSLAHWEKLFF TGTGCCAGCAGTTTGGCCCATTGGGAAAAACTGTTTTTT
few TRBJ2-7 TRBV6-6 TRBD1 CASRRTRDRASSYEQYF TGTGCCAGCAGGCGAACCCGGGACAGGGCCTCGTCCTACGAGCAGTACTTC
NA TRBJ2-3 TRBV15 NA CATSRHASTDTQYF TGTGCCACCAGCAGACATGCTAGCACAGATACGCAGTATTTT
NA TRBJ2-1 TRBV19 TRBD2 CASSNPPVGGGNEQFF TGTGCCAGTAGTAATCCCCCGGTTGGGGGGGGTAATGAGCAGTTCTTC
once TRBJ2-1 TRBV5-1 NA CASSLAAGLMNEQFF TGCGCCAGCAGCTTGGCGGCGGGTTTAATGAATGAGCAGTTCTTC
NA TRBJ1-3 TRBV7-6 NA CASSGGTDSGNTIYF TGTGCCAGCAGCGGGGGGACGGACTCTGGAAACACCATATATTTT
NA TRBJ2-2 TRBV30 NA CAWSGASLGIGELFF TGTGCCTGGAGTGGAGCCTCCTTGGGTATCGGGGAGCTGTTTTTT
NA TRBJ2-5 TRBV3-1/TRBV3-2 TRBD1 CASSQNRGGETQYF TGTGCCAGCAGCCAAAACAGGGGTGGTGAGACCCAGTACTTC
NA TRBJ1-3 TRBV18 NA CASSPPDSSRNTIYF TGTGCCAGCTCACCACCGGACAGTAGCAGAAACACCATATATTTT
NA TRBJ1-6 TRBV30 NA CAWSVPDSGRSPLHF TGTGCCTGGAGTGTCCCAGACAGTGGTCGATCACCCCTCCACTTT
NA TRBJ1-1 TRBV18 NA CASSRMKGQNTEAFF TGTGCCAGCTCCCGAATGAAAGGACAGAACACTGAAGCTTTCTTT
NA TRBJ1-3 TRBV18 TRBD1 CASSSGQGAGNTIYF TGTGCCAGCTCATCGGGACAGGGGGCTGGAAACACCATATATTTT
NA TRBJ1-4 TRBV10-3 TRBD1 CAIRDRGSEKLFF TGTGCCATCCGGGACAGGGGATCCGAAAAACTGTTTTTT
NA TRBJ2-4 TRBV7-9 TRBD1 CASSSRTGGVNVAKNIQYF TGTGCCAGCAGCTCCAGGACAGGGGGGGTGAACGTAGCCAAAAACATTCAGTACTTC
NA TRBJ1-2 TRBV1 NA CTSSPGDRRGYGYTF TGCACCAGCAGCCCTGGGGATCGGCGGGGCTATGGCTACACCTTC
NA TRBJ1-5 TRBV2 NA CASRATGTTGQPQHF TGTGCCAGCAGGGCCACAGGCACCACCGGTCAGCCCCAGCATTTT
NA TRBJ1-1 TRBV20-1 NA CSASRAEAFF TGCAGTGCTAGTCGCGCTGAAGCTTTCTTT
NA TRBJ1-5 TRBV19 TRBD1 CASSFLLGTGGDQPQHF TGTGCCAGTAGTTTCCTGCTCGGGACAGGGGGTGATCAGCCCCAGCATTTT
NA TRBJ1-2 TRBV7-8 NA CASSPRRDVGNYGYTF TGTGCCAGCAGCCCTCGCAGGGACGTTGGTAACTATGGCTACACCTTC
NA TRBJ1-6 TRBV3-1/TRBV3-2 NA CASRAEGMIYSPLHF TGTGCCAGCAGGGCAGAGGGGATGATTTATTCACCCCTCCACTTT
NA TRBJ1-6 TRBV7-9 TRBD1 CASSPNEGAHRNSPLHF TGTGCCAGCAGCCCCAATGAGGGGGCCCATAGAAATTCACCCCTCCACTTT
NA TRBJ1-1 TRBV5-1 NA CASTRGGGNTEAFF TGCGCCAGCACCCGGGGTGGCGGGAACACTGAAGCTTTCTTT
NA TRBJ1-1 TRBV28 TRBD1 CASSLRQGTNTEAFF TGTGCCAGCAGTTTGCGACAGGGGACCAACACTGAAGCTTTCTTT
NA TRBJ1-1 TRBV30 NA CAWEGVRVAGGEAFF TGTGCCTGGGAGGGCGTCAGGGTGGCGGGGGGTGAAGCTTTCTTT
NA TRBJ2-3 TRBV5-8 NA CASSLTKDTQYF TGTGCCAGCAGCTTGACCAAAGATACGCAGTATTTT
NA TRBJ2-1 TRBV28 NA CASSLDPSYNEQFF TGTGCCAGCAGTTTAGACCCCTCCTACAATGAGCAGTTCTTC
NA TRBJ1-5 TRBV3-1/TRBV3-2 NA CASSQGERPQHF TGTGCCAGCAGCCAGGGAGAACGGCCCCAGCATTTT
NA TRBJ2-1 TRBV5-1 TRBD2 CASSLVAGGARYNEQFF TGCGCCAGCAGCCTTGTAGCGGGAGGGGCTAGGTACAATGAGCAGTTCTTC
NA TRBJ2-5 TRBV11-2 NA CASSRSRTGEGETQYF TGTGCCAGCAGCCGATCAAGAACAGGGGAGGGGGAGACCCAGTACTTC
NA TRBJ2-1 TRBV28 NA CASSLLVRESSYNEQFF TGTGCCAGCAGTTTATTGGTCCGGGAGAGCTCCTACAATGAGCAGTTCTTC
NA TRBJ1-4 TRBV18 NA CASSSPAQASTNEKLFF TGTGCCAGCTCATCCCCGGCACAAGCCTCAACTAATGAAAAACTGTTTTTT
NA TRBJ1-1 TRBV6-1 TRBD1 CASSDTGAVTEAFF TGTGCCAGCAGTGATACAGGGGCGGTCACTGAAGCTTTCTTT
NA TRBJ2-4 TRBV19 NA CASSSTGAGGNIQYF TGTGCCAGTAGCTCGACAGGGGCCGGGGGGAACATTCAGTACTTC